This T cell receptor (beta chain) was obtained from a study of shared clonotypes between healthy human individuals. It was into CD45RA+ naive and CD45RA-negative memory subsets that the CD4+ cells were split. Germline V gives CDR1 LNHDA, CDR2 SQIVND (reference sequence). After removal of 5 bases from V and 5 bases from J, the junction contained 8 bases not matched to a gene. CDR3 length: 16 residues. The assay was immunoSEQ multiplex PCR, and TCRdb's table has in-frame clones only and misses some. This sample carries 2 million to 3 million clones, more than 80% of them seen once, and the ten largest clones take roughly 0.13%. In the case of this clone: Antigen: not known.

Findings and limits, study-wide: Clonotype sharing across a handful of donors was observed for 4% to 6.5% of naive CD4 clonotypes. Rarefaction gave evidence that sorted-subset sequencing remained incomplete despite large depth.

This TCR came from a man between 18 and 35 years old in good health. The sample consisted of naive CD4+ T cells sorted from blood. Subset reported: CD45RA+ positively selected. V is TRBV19 and J is TRBJ1-5, with 11 bases lining up with TRBD1. The CDR3 sequence: CASSPWTGGGYQPQHF. DNA of the CDR3: TGTGCCAGTAGTCCCTGGACAGGGGGCGGTTATCAGCCCCAGCATTTT.